Listed here are 15 T cell receptor beta chains from one sample, sequenced in a study of T-cell reconstitution after alpha-beta-depleted transplantation in children. The library targeted TCRbeta and was prepared with unique molecular identifiers. TCRdb fed the PCR reads into MiXCR, producing one record per CDR3 protein. The sample contains around 94,000 distinct CDR3 sequences, approximately 8% of which appear only once. The sequencing used PBMCs, collected before TCRalphabeta/CD19-depleted stem cell transplant. These receptors all come from a boy aged 2-9 years with acute lymphoblastic leukemia, due to receive a stem cell transplant.

This clonotype has ten or more counts. The chain combines TRBV7-2 with TRBJ2-7, with 10 bases matching TRBD2. This CDR3 region has 13 residues. With 5 bases clipped from V and 7 bases from J, the junction kept 5 bases outside the gene matches. Germline V gene lookup returns CDR1 SGHTA and CDR2 FQGNSA. CDR3 DNA: TGTGCCAGCAGCCGTGGACTAGCGGTTGAGCAGTACTTC. Protein product: CASSRGLAVEQYF.

This clonotype has ten or more counts. The rearrangement joins TRBV5-1 to TRBJ2-1, with TRBD2 identical over 11 bases. The J segment lost 6 bases and the V segment lost 2 bases, leaving 13 bases of the junction unmatched. The CDR3 loop spans 18 amino acids. Germline V gene lookup returns CDR1 SGHRS and CDR2 YFSETQ. The CDR3 DNA reads TGCGCCAGCAGCTTCTCCCCAACCCTAGCGGGGGGTTTCAATGAGCAGTTCTTC. Residues: CASSFSPTLAGGFNEQFF.

This clonotype occurred a few times. This chain uses TRBV18 with TRBJ1-2; D remains unclear. CDR1 is KGHSH and CDR2 is LQKENI in the germline V gene. The CDR3 is 11 amino acids. Between the trimmed V and J ends, which lost 2 bases and 6 bases, there was a span of 4 bases. The CDR3 DNA sequence: TGTGCCAGCTCACCAAGCCATGGCTACACCTTC. Encoded protein: CASSPSHGYTF.

This clonotype was seen repeatedly, ten times or more. The genes are TRBV20-1 and TRBJ2-1; 8 bases are shared with TRBD2. The CDR3 length is 12 residues. In germline, CDR1 is DFQATT, CDR2 SNEGSKA (reference sequence). The V segment lost 6 bases and the J segment 4 bases; nucleotides outside the gene matches: 2. Written as DNA, the CDR3 is TGCAGTGCGGTAGCGGGGTACAATGAGCAGTTCTTC. Translated: CSAVAGYNEQFF.

This clonotype was recorded at least ten times. The genes are TRBV6-1 and TRBJ2-6; D gene uncertain. The CDR3 has 15 amino acids. The V end was cut by 0 bases, the J end by 0 bases, with 3 bases between. Germline CDR1 reads MNHNS; CDR2 reads SASEGT. The CDR3 loop is CASSEANSGANVLTF. The CDR3, as DNA: TGTGCCAGCAGTGAAGCAAACTCTGGGGCCAACGTCCTGACTTTC.

This clonotype was observed a few times. The chain's CDR3 is CASSSRTGLHEQFF. In nucleotides, the CDR3 is TGCGCCAGCAGCTCGAGGACAGGGCTCCATGAGCAGTTCTTC. The rearrangement joins TRBV5-1 to TRBJ2-1; TRBD1 matches 8 bases. Germline assignment: CDR1 SGHRS and CDR2 YFSETQ. Germline trimming cut 3 bases from V and 8 bases from J; bases unmatched to any gene: 7. This CDR3 region has 14 residues.

DNA of the CDR3: TGTGCCAGCGGCCCCGGCCTTCTATGCTCGGGAAACACCATATATTTT. Amino acids: CASGPGLLCSGNTIYF. The chain joins TRBV25-1 to TRBJ1-3; D gene ambiguous. V was pared by 8 bases and J by 4 bases, with 21 bases between. From germline, CDR1 is MGHDK and CDR2 SYGVNS. The CDR3 is 16 amino acids. The full variable domain, rest sourced from reference TRBV25-1 and TRBJ1-3, is EADIYQTPRYLVIGTGKKITLECSQTMGHDKMYWYQQDPGMELHLIHYSYGVNSTEKGDLSSESTVSRIRTEHFPLTLESARPSHTSQYLCASGPGLLCSGNTIYFGEGSWLTVV.

This clonotype was seen many times. This chain joins TRBV7-9 and TRBJ2-3, with D perhaps TRBD2 (6 bases). V was shortened by 6 bases and J by 5 bases, with 18 bases between the two germline ends. Germline-derived CDR1 and CDR2 are SEHNR and FQNEAQ (reference sequence). This CDR3 spans 15 amino acids. The CDR3 bases are TGTGCCAGCAGTCGAAGTAGCGGTAGGATAGATACGCAGTATTTT. It is translated as CASSRSSGRIDTQYF.

The V call is TRBV4-3, the J call TRBJ1-1; no clear D. The germline V gene encodes CDR1 LGHNA and CDR2 YSLEER. Trimming took off 0 bases at V and 4 bases at J, with 12 bases between the two ends. This CDR3 has 15 residues. The CDR3 sequence is CASSQDRAGGTEAFF. The CDR3 DNA is TGCGCCAGCAGCCAAGATCGGGCAGGCGGCACTGAAGCTTTCTTT.

Ten or more counts support this clonotype. The chain carries TRBV5-1 and TRBJ1-1; no firm D call. The germline V and J ends were trimmed by 0 bases and 1 base, with 4 bases remaining between them. The CDR3 is 13 amino acids. Looked up from germline, CDR1 is SGHRS and CDR2 is YFSETQ. The CDR3, as DNA: TGCGCCAGCAGCTTGGGCGGGAACACTGAAGCTTTCTTT. Its protein is CASSLGGNTEAFF.

In the case of this clonotype: A much larger clone lies a single base off, so this may be a read error. The chain links TRBV2 to TRBJ2-2, with TRBD2 matching 9 bases. V lost 8 bases to trimming and J lost 0 bases; unmatched junction nucleotides: 13. Germline V lookup: CDR1 SNHLY, CDR2 FYNNEI. CDR3 length: 18 amino acids. CDR3 sequence: CASCPGLLAGPNTGELFF. CDR3 DNA sequence: TGTGCCAGCTGTCCAGGGCTTCTAGCGGGGCCGAACACCGGGGAGCTGTTTTTT.

Turning to this clonotype: At one end, the junction sequence differs from germline, possibly due to a read error. V usage is TRBV12-3 or TRBV12-4 and J usage is TRBJ2-1; the match to TRBD1 covers 7 bases. The CDR3 has 18 amino acids. CDR3 region: CTSSLESRQGVSYNEQFF. CDR3 in DNA: TGTACCAGCAGTTTAGAGTCGCGGCAGGGGGTATCCTACAATGAGCAGTTCTTC.

The sample holds many counts of this clonotype. The chain has TRBV20-1 and TRBJ1-5; 8 nucleotides align to TRBD1. Per germline, CDR1 DFQATT and CDR2 SNEGSKA (reference sequence). V shed 4 bases and J 2 bases; nucleotides not matched to a gene: 7. CDR3 size: 15 residues. DNA for the CDR3: TGCAGTGCTAAGGACAGGGAAGTGGGCAATCAGCCCCAGCATTTT. This gives the protein CSAKDREVGNQPQHF.

J is TRBJ2-6 and V is TRBV19, with D hard to call. The germline V gene encodes CDR1 LNHDA and CDR2 SQIVND (reference sequence). The CDR3 sequence is 15 residues long. Trimming shortened V by 5 bases and J by 8 bases, and 16 bases separated the two germline ends. In DNA, the CDR3 is TGTGCCAGTAGTGCGTTACGGGTGGAGACCAACGTCCTGACTTTC. This sequence encodes CASSALRVETNVLTF.

This clonotype appeared a few times. The chain recombines TRBV6-5 with TRBJ2-1, with 7 bases aligning to TRBD2. Unmatched junction bases numbered 4, after V lost 0 bases and J lost 8 bases. CDR1 is MNHEY and CDR2 is SVGAGI in the germline V gene. The CDR3 is 14 residues long. CDR3 residues: CASSYSPGGHEQFF. Here the CDR3 DNA reads TGTGCCAGCAGTTACTCCCCGGGGGGACATGAGCAGTTCTTC.